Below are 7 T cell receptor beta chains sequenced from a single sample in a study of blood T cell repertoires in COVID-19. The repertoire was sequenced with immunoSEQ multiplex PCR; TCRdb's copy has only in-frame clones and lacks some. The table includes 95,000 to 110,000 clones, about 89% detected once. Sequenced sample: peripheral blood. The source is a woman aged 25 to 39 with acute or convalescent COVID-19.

CDR3 sequence reads: CASSFYASGGQGGRSQYF. In DNA form, the CDR3 reads TGTGCCAGCAGTTTTTATGCTAGCGGGGGGCAGGGCGGGCGTTCCCAGTACTTC. J is TRBJ2-5 and V is TRBV28; TRBD2 agrees at 11 bases. The V gene end was trimmed by 3 bases and the J gene end by 9 bases; junction bases not matched to a gene: 18. From germline, CDR1 is MDHEN and CDR2 SYDVKM. The CDR3 length is 18 residues.

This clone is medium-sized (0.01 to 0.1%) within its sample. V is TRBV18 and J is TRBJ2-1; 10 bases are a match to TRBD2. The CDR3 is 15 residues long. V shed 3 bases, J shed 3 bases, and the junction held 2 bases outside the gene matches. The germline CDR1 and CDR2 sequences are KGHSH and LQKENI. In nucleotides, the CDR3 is TGTGCCAGCTCACCGGCTAGCGGGAGCTACAATGAGCAGTTCTTC. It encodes CASSPASGSYNEQFF. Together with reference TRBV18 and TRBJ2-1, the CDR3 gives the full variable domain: NAGVMQNPRHLVRRRGQEARLRCSPMKGHSHVYWYRQLPEEGLKFMVYLQKENIIDESGMPKERFSAEFPKEGPSILRIQQVVRGDSAAYFCASSPASGSYNEQFFGPGTRLTVL.

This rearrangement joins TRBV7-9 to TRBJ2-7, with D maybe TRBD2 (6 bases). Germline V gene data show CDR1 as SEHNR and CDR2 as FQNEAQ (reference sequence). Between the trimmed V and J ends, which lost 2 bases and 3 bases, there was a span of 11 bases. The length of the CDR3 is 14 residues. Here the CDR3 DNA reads TGTGCCAGCAGCTTATGGTCGGGGGACTACGAGCAGTACTTC. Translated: CASSLWSGDYEQYF.

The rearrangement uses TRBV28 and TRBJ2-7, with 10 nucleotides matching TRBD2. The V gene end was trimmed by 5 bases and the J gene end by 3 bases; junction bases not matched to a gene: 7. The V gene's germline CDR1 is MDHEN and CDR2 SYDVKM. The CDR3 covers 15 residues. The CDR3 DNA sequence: TGTGCCAGCAGTCCAGCGGGAGGGGGCTTCTACGAGCAGTACTTC. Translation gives CASSPAGGGFYEQYF.

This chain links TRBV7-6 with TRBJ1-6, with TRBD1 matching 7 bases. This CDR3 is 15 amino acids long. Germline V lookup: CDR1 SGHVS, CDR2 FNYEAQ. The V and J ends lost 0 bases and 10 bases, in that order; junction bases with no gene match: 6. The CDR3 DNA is TGTGCCAGCAGCTTAGCGGGGACAGAGGACTCACCCCTCCACTTT. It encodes CASSLAGTEDSPLHF.

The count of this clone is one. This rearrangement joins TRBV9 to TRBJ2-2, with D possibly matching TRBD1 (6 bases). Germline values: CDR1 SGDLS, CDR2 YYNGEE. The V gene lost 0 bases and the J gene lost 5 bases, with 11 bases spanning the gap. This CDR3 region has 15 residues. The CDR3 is CASSVGGGRTGELFF. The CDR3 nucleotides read TGTGCCAGCAGCGTAGGAGGGGGACGAACCGGGGAGCTGTTTTTT. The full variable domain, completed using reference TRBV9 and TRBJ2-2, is DSGVTQTPKHLITATGQRVTLRCSPRSGDLSVYWYQQSLDQGLQFLIQYYNGEERAKGNILERFSAQQFPDLHSELNLSSLELGDSALYFCASSVGGGRTGELFFGEGSRLTVL.

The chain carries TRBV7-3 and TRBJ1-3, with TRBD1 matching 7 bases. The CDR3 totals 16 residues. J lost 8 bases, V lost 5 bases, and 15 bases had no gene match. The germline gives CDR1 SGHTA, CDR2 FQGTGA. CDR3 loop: CASSGLGQSVSDTIYF. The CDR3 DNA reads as TGTGCCAGCAGCGGCCTGGGACAGTCAGTCTCGGACACCATATATTTT.